This T cell receptor (beta chain) derives from a study of human T cells and chemical hapten exposure. Regarding time point: patch test 1, 2 weeks after DPC sensitization. The sample's treatment: therapeutic diphenylcyclopropenone sensitization with weekly scalp DPC. TCRdb redid the calling of the RACE reads with MiXCR, one entry per CDR3 protein. The profile shows about 49,000 distinct CDR3 sequences, 9.3% of them singletons. In the case of this clonotype: The antigen is unknown.

The CDR3 has 15 residues. CDR1 is LGHDT, CDR2 YNNKEL, per germline (reference sequence). V lost 0 bases and J lost 8, with 13 bases in between. General study points: Each of the donors had alopecia, so their immune responses may not resemble those of healthy people.

This receptor was obtained from a woman in her fifties or sixties with alopecia areata. Some clones in this sample may be carry-over from other donors' samples. The gene calls are TRBV3-1 and TRBJ1-4; weak D call: TRBD1 (6 bases). Material: whole blood, obtained in connection with sensitization to the hapten diphenylcyclopropenone (DPC). The CDR3 DNA sequence: TGTGCCAGCAGCCAAGAAAGCCAGGGGTTGGAAAAACTGTTTTTT. Protein product: CASSQESQGLEKLFF.